Below, one T cell receptor beta chain is given with its context. Its antigen is unidentified. This record comes from a study of shared clonotypes between healthy human individuals. Caucasian adults living in Nashville, Tennessee, provided all samples. V was pared by 7 bases and J by 3 bases, with 3 bases of the junction left unmatched. This CDR3 has 13 amino acids. CDR1 and CDR2 (germline): MRHNA, SNTAGT. The study, taken as a whole, reports: Non-shared clonotypes had lower generation probabilities than clonotypes shared by all four sorted-subset donors.

Assay: immunoSEQ multiplex PCR; the TCRdb copy retains only in-frame clones and omits some. Here the sample spans 1,500,000 or so clones, approximately 98.5% being singletons. The sequenced material came from naive CD4+ T cells sorted from blood. The sample's subset: CD45RA+ positively selected. The receptor comes from a man aged 25-45 years in good health. The J gene is TRBJ2-3, the V gene TRBV6-4; 8 bases are shared with TRBD1. The CDR3 region is CASKGQGTDTQYF. CDR3 bases: TGTGCCAGCAAAGGACAGGGAACAGATACGCAGTATTTT.